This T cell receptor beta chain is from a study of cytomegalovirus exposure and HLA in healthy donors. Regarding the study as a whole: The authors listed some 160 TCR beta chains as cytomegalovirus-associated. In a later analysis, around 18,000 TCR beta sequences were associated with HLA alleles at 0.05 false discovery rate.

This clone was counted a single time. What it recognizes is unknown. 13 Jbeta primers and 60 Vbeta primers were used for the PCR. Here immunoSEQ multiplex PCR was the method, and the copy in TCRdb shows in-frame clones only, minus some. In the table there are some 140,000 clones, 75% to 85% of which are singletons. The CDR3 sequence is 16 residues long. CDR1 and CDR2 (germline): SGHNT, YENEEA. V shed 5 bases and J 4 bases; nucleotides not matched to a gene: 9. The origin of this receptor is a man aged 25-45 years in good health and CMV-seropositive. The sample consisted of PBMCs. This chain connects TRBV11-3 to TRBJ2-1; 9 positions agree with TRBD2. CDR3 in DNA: TGTGCCAGCAGCCCTCGGGTAGCGGGGGCTTACAATGAGCAGTTCTTC. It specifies CASSPRVAGAYNEQFF.